The 20 T cell receptor beta chains below all came from one sample that was sequenced in a study of T cells in Graves' hyperthyroidism and ophthalmopathy. The TCR beta CDR3 regions underwent amplification using RNA transcripts as the source. An initial round of RT-PCR targeting the TCR CDR3 relied on the HTBI primer set. TCRdb used MiXCR to reprocess the multiplex PCR reads, holding one entry per CDR3 protein. Of some 800,000 distinct CDR3 sequences listed, roughly 40% are singletons. The sequenced sample was blood. The receptor set was obtained from a man between 18 and 29 years old with Graves' hyperthyroidism.

This clonotype has a handful of counts. J is TRBJ1-5 and V is TRBV6-1; 7 nucleotides line up with TRBD1. V was pared by 0 bases and J by 2 bases, with 1 base of the junction left unmatched. Germline CDR1 MNHNS, CDR2 SASEGT. This CDR3 has 15 amino acids. The CDR3 DNA reads as TGTGCCAGCAGTGAAGCGAGGGGGCGCAATCAGCCCCAGCATTTT. This gives the protein CASSEARGRNQPQHF.

The chain couples TRBV7-8 to TRBJ2-6, with D tentatively TRBD2 (5 bases). V lost 2 bases, J lost 2 bases, and 13 bases lay in between. The germline gives CDR1 SGHVS, CDR2 FQNEAQ. The CDR3 runs 17 residues. The CDR3 DNA sequence: TGTGCCAGCAGCTTAAAACGGGATACCGCTGGGGCCAACGTCCTGACTTTC. It codes for CASSLKRDTAGANVLTF. Complete variable domain (other parts from reference TRBV7-8 and TRBJ2-6): GAGVSQSPRYKVAKRGQDVALRCDPISGHVSLFWYQQALGQGPEFLTYFQNEAQLDKSGLPSDRFFAERPEGSVSTLKIQRTQQEDSAVYLCASSLKRDTAGANVLTFGAGSRLTVL.

The V and J genes are TRBV10-3 and TRBJ1-4; no clear D gene. Germline-derived CDR1 and CDR2 are ENHRY and SYGVKD. The CDR3 length is 14 residues. Trimming shortened V by 3 bases and J by 7 bases, and 12 bases separated the two germline ends. Here the CDR3 DNA reads TGTGCCATCAGTGACGGGAGGGAAAGTGAAAAACTGTTTTTT. Amino acids: CAISDGRESEKLFF.

V and J are TRBV12-3 or TRBV12-4 and TRBJ1-5; TRBD1 matches at 9 bases. The CDR3 is 15 amino acids. The J segment lost 2 bases and the V segment lost 6 bases, leaving 5 bases of the junction unmatched. The DNA of the CDR3 is TGTGCCAGCAGGCTACAGGGGGCCGGCAATCAGCCCCAGCATTTT. This encodes CASRLQGAGNQPQHF.

This clonotype was seen a single time. The J gene is TRBJ1-1, the V gene TRBV10-3; TRBD1 matches at 7 bases. The ends lost 6 bases at V and 5 bases at J; junction bases unmatched: 9. CDR3 length equals 14 residues. Germline V gene sequence: CDR1 ENHRY, CDR2 SYGVKD. CDR3 sequence (DNA): TGTGCCATCAGCACCGGGACAGAATGGACTGAAGCTTTCTTT. This gives the protein CAISTGTEWTEAFF.

The chain uses TRBV20-1 and TRBJ1-1; 8 bases fit TRBD1. Germline-derived CDR1 and CDR2 are DFQATT and SNEGSKA (reference sequence). The CDR3 consists of 13 residues. Trimming at V came to 5 bases and at J to 5 bases, leaving 7 bases not matched to a gene. The CDR3 DNA reads as TGCAGTGCTCGGACAGGGTTGGTGACTGAAGCTTTCTTT. This translates into CSARTGLVTEAFF.

This clonotype was observed many times. V is TRBV24-1 and J is TRBJ1-5; D ambiguous. The V gene's germline CDR1 is KGHDR and CDR2 SFDVKD. The CDR3 contains 13 residues. The ends were cut back, 2 bases at V and 4 bases at J, with 5 bases in the middle. In DNA, the CDR3 is TGTGCCACCAGTGATTCCGGGAATCAGCCCCAGCATTTT. The encoded protein is CATSDSGNQPQHF.

This clonotype was detected many times. The J gene is TRBJ1-1, the V gene TRBV29-1; 8 nucleotides align to TRBD1. Germline values: CDR1 SQVTM, CDR2 ANQGSEA. V lost 6 bases and J lost 0; bases outside the gene matches: 12. The CDR3 loop spans 16 amino acids. Written as DNA, the CDR3 is TGCAGCGTGGAGGGGGGGACAGGAGCCATGAACACTGAAGCTTTCTTT. Encoded protein: CSVEGGTGAMNTEAFF.

The chain recombines TRBV2 with TRBJ1-5; D call uncertain. V was cut by 3 bases and J by 6 bases, with 12 bases left in between. The CDR3 sequence is 14 residues long. Per germline, CDR1 SNHLY and CDR2 FYNNEI. The CDR3: CASSDRSRGQPQHF. CDR3 nucleotides: TGTGCCAGCAGTGATCGGAGCCGGGGTCAGCCCCAGCATTTT.

A few counts support this clonotype. The gene calls are TRBV4-1 and TRBJ1-3; D unclear. V lost 1 base and J 8 bases, leaving 15 bases between the germline ends. This CDR3 is 15 amino acids long. Germline CDR1 is MGHRA and CDR2 is YSYEKL. CDR3 protein: CASSQVHGPEDTIYF. The CDR3 DNA follows: TGCGCCAGCAGCCAAGTACACGGCCCGGAGGACACCATATATTTT.

There are many counts of this clonotype. V gene TRBV16 combines with J gene TRBJ1-6; D not certain. This CDR3 is 15 amino acids long. CDR1 KGHSY and CDR2 FQNENV come from the germline V gene. The V gene lost 2 bases and the J gene lost 8 bases, with 13 bases spanning the gap. CDR3 bases: TGTGCCAGCAGCCAAACGGGGATGACTTATTCACCCCTCCACTTT. This codes for CASSQTGMTYSPLHF.

Note on this clonotype: This may arise from a read error, as a much more abundant clone is one base away. The chain employs TRBV2 and TRBJ1-4; possibly TRBD1 for D (6 bases). The CDR3 runs to 15 residues. V was pared by 6 bases and J by 1 base, with 12 bases between. Germline loops: CDR1 SNHLY, CDR2 FYNNEI. The CDR3 DNA follows: TGTGCCAGCAGGCGGGGGGGCCTAACTAATGAAAAACTGTTTTTT. Translating gives CASRRGGLTNEKLFF.

This clonotype was detected many times. CDR3 nucleotide sequence: TGTGCCATCAGCATACAGGTCTCGATTAACCTCTGGAACACCATATATTTT. Encoded protein: CAISIQVSINLWNTIYF. The rearrangement joins TRBV10-3 to TRBJ1-3, with D maybe TRBD1 (5 bases). Trimming removed 6 bases at V and 7 bases at J, with 25 bases between. The germline V gene encodes CDR1 ENHRY and CDR2 SYGVKD. The CDR3 consists of 17 residues.

CDR3 loop: CASSFRVSGTEAFF. The DNA for the CDR3 is TGTGCCAGCAGTTTCAGGGTATCGGGGACTGAAGCTTTCTTT. The V and J genes are TRBV6-5 and TRBJ1-1, with TRBD1 as a possible D gene (5 bases). CDR1 is MNHEY and CDR2 is SVGAGI in the germline V gene. CDR3 length: 14 residues. V was cut by 4 bases and J by 5 bases, with 14 bases left in between.

This clonotype turned up a few times. J is TRBJ1-6 and V is TRBV2; the D is unclear. This CDR3 has 14 residues. The germline CDR1 and CDR2 sequences are SNHLY and FYNNEI. Trimming cost V 8 bases and J 7 bases, with 15 bases left between them. The CDR3 sequence is CASSSTVGNSPLHF. The CDR3 bases are TGTGCCAGCTCGTCGACCGTCGGAAATTCACCCCTCCACTTT. Using reference TRBV2 and TRBJ1-6 for the parts outside the CDR3, the full variable domain is EPEVTQTPSHQVTQMGQEVILRCVPISNHLYFYWYRQILGQKVEFLVSFYNNEISEKSEIFDDQFSVERPDGSNFTLKIRSTKLEDSAMYFCASSSTVGNSPLHFGNGTRLTVT.

This clonotype was recorded a few times. The chain employs TRBV11-3 and TRBJ1-1; a weak D match, TRBD1 (6 bases). Trimming shortened V by 5 bases and J by 10 bases, and 20 bases separated the two germline ends. The CDR3 runs 14 residues. Germline V lookup: CDR1 SGHNT, CDR2 YENEEA. The CDR3 nucleotides are TGTGCCAGCAGCCCCATGGCGGGGGGCGCGGGAGCTTTCTTT. Amino acids: CASSPMAGGAGAFF.

This clonotype was found many times. The genes are TRBV7-2 and TRBJ1-5, with unresolved D. This CDR3 has 13 residues. V gave up 5 bases and J gave up 7 bases, with 12 bases separating them. Germline CDR1 and CDR2: SGHTA and FQGNSA. The CDR3 DNA sequence: TGTGCCAGCAGCGGCACCCGGAACCAGCCCCAGCATTTT. Its translation is CASSGTRNQPQHF. The full variable domain, in which reference TRBV7-2 and TRBJ1-5 provide the parts outside the CDR3, is GAGVSQSPSNKVTEKGKDVELRCDPISGHTALYWYRQSLGQGLEFLIYFQGNSAPDKSGLPSDRFSAERTGGSVSTLTIQRTQQEDSAVYLCASSGTRNQPQHFGDGTRLSIL.

In this sample, this clonotype turned up many times. This chain uses TRBV20-1 with TRBJ2-5, with D possibly being TRBD1 (6 bases). Germline CDR1 is DFQATT and CDR2 is SNEGSKA (reference sequence). Trimming stripped 5 bases from V and 4 bases from J, with 11 bases between. The CDR3 covers 12 residues. CDR3 region: CSAAMGAETQYF. The CDR3, as DNA: TGCAGTGCTGCAATGGGGGCAGAGACCCAGTACTTC.

The rearrangement uses TRBV7-2 and TRBJ1-5, with TRBD1 matching over 7 bases. Germline V lookup: CDR1 SGHTA, CDR2 FQGNSA. This CDR3 contains 17 residues. The V and J ends lost 1 base and 1 base, in that order; junction bases with no gene match: 7. CDR3 nucleotide sequence: TGTGCCAGCAGCTTAGTGGGTACAGGGGTAAGCAATCAGCCCCAGCATTTT. Translating gives CASSLVGTGVSNQPQHF.

On this clonotype itself: The junction shows a germline mismatch at one end, possibly a read error. V is TRBV19 and J is TRBJ1-5, with D perhaps matching TRBD1 (5 bases). The CDR3 totals 14 residues. Germline assignment: CDR1 LNHDA and CDR2 SQIVND (reference sequence). The CDR3 is CASISLGENQHQHF. The CDR3 DNA reads as TGTGCCAGTATTAGCTTGGGGGAGAATCAGCACCAGCATTTT.